A selection of T cell receptor beta chains follows, all from one sample in a study of T-cell memory formation after mild COVID-19. TCRdb redid the calling of the 5' RACE reads with MiXCR, one entry per CDR3 protein. The top ten hold 20% to 25% of the sample, which has about 240,000 distinct CDR3 sequences, over 8.5% seen once. Sequencing was performed on PBMCs or a T cell subset sorted from them (not recorded which). These receptors were collected from a man aged 18-30 years who had mild COVID-19 (a few samples of this study predate the infection). Cell type and time point are not known. Both conserved end residues are part of each CDR3. Rows give clone size only sometimes, using once, few, many, or a class for an expanded clone.

>-|TRBJ2-5|14|TRBV28
CASSPGEKGSSQYF
>many|TRBJ2-1|15|TRBV11-2
CASSHSGGPVRGGFF
>few|TRBJ1-1|14|TRBV5-1
CASSSYRANTEAFF
>-|TRBJ2-3|11|TRBV12-3/TRBV12-4
CASGNTDTQYF
>many|TRBJ2-3|17|TRBV12-3/TRBV12-4
CASSSGAFSSSTDTQYF
>many|TRBJ1-6|17|TRBV25-1
CASSEFNGAGANSPLHF
>-|TRBJ2-1|14|TRBV7-2
CASSSRLVYNEQFF
>many|TRBJ2-3|16|TRBV7-3
CASSSWGGGSTDTQYF
>few|TRBJ1-2|14|TRBV3-1
CASSQEDRHYGYTF
>few|TRBJ2-5|15|TRBV7-7
CASSLGGGSIETQYF
>-|TRBJ1-5|14|TRBV2
CASGGRGGNQPQHF
>many|TRBJ2-3|15|TRBV7-2
CASSLVGGRADTQYF
>-|TRBJ1-5|12|TRBV19
CASTGFHQPQHF
>-|TRBJ1-1|14|TRBV6-5
CASSRTGVITEAFF
>many|TRBJ2-3|15|TRBV6-5
CASSPLRGSGDTQYF
>many|TRBJ2-2|14|TRBV7-2
CASSLVGRTGELFF
>-|TRBJ1-2|12|TRBV29-1
CSVGGGTYGYTF
>-|TRBJ2-7|13|TRBV7-9
CASSSGRYYEQYF
>many|TRBJ1-1|13|TRBV14
CASSLGPYTEAFF
>-|TRBJ1-1|14|TRBV9
CASSPDGLNTEAFF
>-|TRBJ1-1|15|TRBV7-9
CASSSLRDRDTEAFF
>-|TRBJ2-1|13|TRBV7-6
CASSRAGGYEQFF
>-|TRBJ2-7|15|TRBV11-2
CASSLLPGQVYEQYF
>-|TRBJ2-5|13|TRBV29-1
CSVDRGRRETQYF
>-|TRBJ1-4|12|TRBV7-2
CASSLRFGELFF
>few|TRBJ1-3|16|TRBV30
CAWSENTDSSGNTIYF
>-|TRBJ2-7|13|TRBV12-3/TRBV12-4
CASRDSRGDEQYF
>few|TRBJ1-5|15|TRBV4-2
CASSQREGQNQPQHF
>-|TRBJ2-1|14|TRBV10-3
CAISPDRVGNEQFF
>-|TRBJ2-7|9|TRBV25-1
CASSGEQYF
>-|TRBJ2-5|14|TRBV6-2/TRBV6-3
CASSYRSGLETQYF
>few|TRBJ1-5|12|TRBV28
CASSLAFQPQHF
>many|TRBJ2-5|14|TRBV7-9
CASSFSGRRETQYF
>many|TRBJ2-1|15|TRBV6-6
CASIAGGIGRNEQFF
>-|TRBJ2-2|12|TRBV20-1
CSVLTGTGELFF